This entry lists 9 T cell receptor beta chains sequenced from one sample in a study of shared clonotypes between healthy human individuals. Only in-frame clones appear in the TCRdb table, and some are missing; sequencing was by immunoSEQ multiplex PCR. There are millions of clones in the sample; 90% to 95% occur only once, and more than 0.1% lies in the top ten. The sample taken for sequencing was naive CD4+ T cells sorted from blood. Subset described: CD45RA+ positively selected. All receptors derive from a man aged 18 to 29 in good health.

V gene TRBV14 combines with J gene TRBJ1-1; TRBD1 matches at 7 bases. The germline gives CDR1 SGHDN, CDR2 FVKESK. The CDR3 totals 15 residues. The trim removed 4 bases at V and 2 bases at J, leaving 7 bases unmatched. CDR3 coding DNA: TGTGCCAGCAGCCCTTTTGGACAGGTAAACACTGAAGCTTTCTTT. Translating gives CASSPFGQVNTEAFF.

This clone was seen a single time. The rearrangement joins TRBV5-1 to TRBJ1-1, with D perhaps TRBD1 (5 bases). The ends were cut back, 4 bases at V and 3 bases at J, with 16 bases in the middle. Germline V lookup: CDR1 SGHRS, CDR2 YFSETQ. The CDR3 is made up of 15 amino acids. CDR3 nucleotides: TGCGCCAGCAGCCCTGGGGGAGGGGCCCACACTGAAGCTTTCTTT. It yields the protein CASSPGGGAHTEAFF.

This clone was detected a few times. The genes are TRBV6-5 and TRBJ1-3; D not certain. V gave up 4 bases and J gave up 0 bases, with 7 bases separating them. This CDR3 comprises 14 residues. CDR1 is MNHEY, CDR2 SVGAGI, per germline. The CDR3 reads CASSSANSGNTIYF. The DNA of the CDR3 is TGTGCCAGCAGTTCGGCGAACTCTGGAAACACCATATATTTT.

The J gene is TRBJ2-7, the V gene TRBV11-2, with unresolved D. Per the germline V gene, CDR1 is SGHAT and CDR2 is FQNNGV. V lost 7 bases and J 0 bases, leaving 16 bases between the germline ends. The CDR3 loop spans 15 amino acids. In DNA form, the CDR3 reads TGTGCCAGCATCCCGCGAGCAGATTCCTCCTACGAGCAGTACTTC. Its translation: CASIPRADSSYEQYF.

J is TRBJ2-7 and V is TRBV11-2; 7 bases map to TRBD1. CDR1 SGHAT and CDR2 FQNNGV come from the germline V gene. V lost 1 base to trimming and J lost 5 bases; unmatched junction nucleotides: 5. The CDR3 extends over 14 amino acids. CDR3 protein: CASSLVEGANEQYF. Written as DNA, the CDR3 is TGTGCCAGCAGCTTAGTTGAGGGGGCAAACGAGCAGTACTTC.

The V and J genes are TRBV30 and TRBJ2-2, with 10 bases aligning to TRBD1. V shed 4 bases, J shed 6 bases, and the junction held 11 bases outside the gene matches. CDR3 length equals 16 residues. Germline V lookup: CDR1 GTSNPN, CDR2 SVGIG (reference sequence). The CDR3 sequence: CAWTPGTGVSAGELFF. In nucleotides, the CDR3 is TGTGCCTGGACTCCCGGGACAGGGGTTTCGGCCGGGGAGCTGTTTTTT. Full variable domain (rest looked up from reference TRBV30 and TRBJ2-2): SQTIHQWPATLVQPVGSPLSLECTVEGTSNPNLYWYRQAAGRGLQLLFYSVGIGQISSEVPQNLSASRPQDRQFILSSKKLLLSDSGFYLCAWTPGTGVSAGELFFGEGSRLTVL.

V usage is TRBV27 and J usage is TRBJ2-1; 8 bases are shared with TRBD2. The V gene's germline CDR1 is MNHEY and CDR2 SMNVEV (reference sequence). With 10 bases clipped from V and 6 bases from J, the junction kept 11 bases outside the gene matches. This CDR3 comprises 14 residues. CDR3 DNA sequence: TGTGCCACCGCGGGGGCTAGCGGGTTCAATGAGCAGTTCTTC. Translation: CATAGASGFNEQFF.

This rearrangement joins TRBV5-1 to TRBJ2-3, with D unclear. In germline, CDR1 is SGHRS, CDR2 YFSETQ. Between the trimmed V and J ends, which lost 4 bases and 1 base, there was a span of 7 bases. The CDR3 length is 13 residues. The CDR3 reads CASSPHGTDTQYF. The DNA of the CDR3 is TGCGCCAGCAGCCCTCATGGCACAGATACGCAGTATTTT.

The chain recombines TRBV25-1 with TRBJ2-3, with D unclear. The CDR3 covers 14 residues. Trimming shortened V by 3 bases and J by 2 bases, and 9 bases separated the two germline ends. CDR1 and CDR2 (germline): MGHDK, SYGVNS. This chain's CDR3 is CASSDSKNTDTQYF. CDR3 in DNA: TGTGCCAGCAGTGATTCGAAAAACACAGATACGCAGTATTTT.